This record looks at one T cell receptor beta chain sequence and its context. Other DNA sequences in this specimen translate into the identical CDR3. The CDR3 is 13 amino acids. Trimming took off 2 bases at V and 1 base at J, with 8 bases between the two ends. Looked up from germline, CDR1 is GTSNPN and CDR2 is SVGIG (reference sequence). The record originates from a study of blood T cell repertoires in COVID-19. Sequencing used immunoSEQ multiplex PCR; TCRdb keeps in-frame clones, though not all of them. The sample has over 150,000 clones, 60% to 85% seen once. The sequence was collected from a man in his sixties with acute or convalescent COVID-19. The chain uses TRBV30 and TRBJ1-1; D might be TRBD1 (5 bases). The material sequenced was peripheral blood. The CDR3 reads CAWSITGNTEAFF. The CDR3 coding sequence is TGTGCCTGGAGTATAACAGGGAACACTGAAGCTTTCTTT.